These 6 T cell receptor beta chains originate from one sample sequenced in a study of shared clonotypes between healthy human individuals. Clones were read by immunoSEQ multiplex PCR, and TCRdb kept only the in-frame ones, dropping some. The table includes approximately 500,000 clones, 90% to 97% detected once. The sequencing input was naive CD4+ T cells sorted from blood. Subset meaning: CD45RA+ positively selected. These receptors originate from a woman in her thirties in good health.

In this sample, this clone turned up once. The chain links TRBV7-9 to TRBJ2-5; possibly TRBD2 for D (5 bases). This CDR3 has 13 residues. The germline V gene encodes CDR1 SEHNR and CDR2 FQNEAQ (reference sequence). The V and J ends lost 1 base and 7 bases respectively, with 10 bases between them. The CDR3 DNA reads TGTGCCAGCAGCTTAGGAACTAGTGTGACCCAGTACTTC. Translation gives CASSLGTSVTQYF.

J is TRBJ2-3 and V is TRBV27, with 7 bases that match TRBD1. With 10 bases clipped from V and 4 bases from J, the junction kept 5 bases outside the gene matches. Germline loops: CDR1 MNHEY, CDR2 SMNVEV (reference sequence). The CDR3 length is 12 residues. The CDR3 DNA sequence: TGTGCCATAGGACAGGATCCAGATACGCAGTATTTT. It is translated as CAIGQDPDTQYF.

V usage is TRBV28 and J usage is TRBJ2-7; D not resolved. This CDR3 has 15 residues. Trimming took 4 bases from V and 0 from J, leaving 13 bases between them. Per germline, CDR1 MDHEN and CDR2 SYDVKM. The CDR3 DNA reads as TGTGCCAGCAGTTCTCCGGACGGCACCTCCTACGAGCAGTACTTC. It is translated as CASSSPDGTSYEQYF.

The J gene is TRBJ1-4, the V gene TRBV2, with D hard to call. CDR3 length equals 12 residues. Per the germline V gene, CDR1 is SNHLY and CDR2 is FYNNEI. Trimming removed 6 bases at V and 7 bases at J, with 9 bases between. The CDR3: CASRAVGEKLFF. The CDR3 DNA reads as TGTGCCAGCAGAGCAGTCGGTGAAAAACTGTTTTTT.

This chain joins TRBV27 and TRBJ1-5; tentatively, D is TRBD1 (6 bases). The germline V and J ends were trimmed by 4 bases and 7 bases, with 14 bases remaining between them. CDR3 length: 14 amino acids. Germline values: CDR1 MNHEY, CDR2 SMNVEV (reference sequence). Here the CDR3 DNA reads TGTGCCAGCAGTTCAATACAGGGAGGCCAGCCCCAGCATTTT. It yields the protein CASSSIQGGQPQHF.

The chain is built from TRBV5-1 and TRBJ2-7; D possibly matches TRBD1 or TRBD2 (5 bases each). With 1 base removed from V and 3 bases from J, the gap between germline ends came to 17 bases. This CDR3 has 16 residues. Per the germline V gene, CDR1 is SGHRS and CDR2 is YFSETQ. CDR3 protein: CASSLRSPPGSYEQYF. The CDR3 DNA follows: TGCGCCAGCAGCTTGCGTTCTCCCCCAGGGAGCTACGAGCAGTACTTC.